This T cell receptor (beta chain) was obtained from a study of Ad26.COV2.S vaccination and SARS-CoV-2 variants. At the level of the study: Doses of Ad26.COV2.S were injected into muscle once or twice, 56 days apart.

The treatment: about 20 received Ad26.COV2.S at low or high dose, single or two shots; a few received placebo; per-sample allocation not given. The samples were gathered on day 63 after the first injection of vaccine or placebo. Within Boston, the person who donated was an adult of 18-55 years. CDR3 length: 13 amino acids. This clone was seen once. Assay used: immunoSEQ multiplex PCR; TCRdb lists only in-frame clones, some missing. The sample carries a few hundred thousand clones, around 90% recorded once. Material: peripheral blood, obtained in a trial of Ad26.COV2.S vaccine versus placebo. The chain links TRBV5-3 to TRBJ2-7, with TRBD1 matching 9 bases. TRBV5-3 is treated as an ORF (open reading frame) with a function not yet certain. The receptor comes from a person between 18 and 65 years old who received the Ad26.COV2.S COVID-19 vaccine or a placebo. CDR3 in amino acids: CPPRGQGFYEQYF. The CDR3 nucleotides read TGTCCTCCCCGGGGACAGGGCTTTTACGAGCAGTACTTC.